The T cell receptor (beta chain) described here comes from a study of blood T cell repertoires in COVID-19. Whole-study context: Samples came from the United States, Italy and Spain, spanning acute and convalescent COVID-19. T cells, B-cell-depleted T cells, or PBMCs provided the cDNA or gDNA that served as material.

This CDR3 spans 14 amino acids. Germline V gene data show CDR1 as MNHEY and CDR2 as SVGAGI. V lost 4 bases to trimming and J lost 2 bases; unmatched junction nucleotides: 4. Original methodology: Reference gene primer amplification gave nucleated cell count estimates. Generated by immunoSEQ multiplex PCR, the TCRdb table keeps only in-frame clones and is missing some. Clone size and V and J calls were adopted from that table, with D and trimming inferred from the DNA. The table has some 150,000 clones, about 80% seen once. This chain links TRBV6-5 with TRBJ2-5, with TRBD2 matching 7 bases. Sequenced input: peripheral blood. The sequence was obtained from a human donor in a cohort sampled during active COVID-19. For the CDR3, the DNA is TGTGCCAGCAGTTGGGACTACAATCAAGAGACCCAGTACTTC. It specifies CASSWDYNQETQYF.